This TCR beta chain is from a study of blood T cell repertoires in COVID-19. Study background: Sites in the United States, Italy and Spain provided acute and convalescent COVID-19 samples. Sources were T cells, B-cell-depleted T cells, or PBMCs; the material itself was cDNA or gDNA.

With 7 bases removed from V and 6 bases from J, the gap between germline ends came to 7 bases. Germline V lookup: CDR1 SGHDT, CDR2 YYEEEE. The CDR3 runs to 11 residues. Cohorts were determined from participant-reported clinical history. Per the authors' pipeline: It was from reference gene primer amplification that nucleated cell counts were estimated. Method: immunoSEQ multiplex PCR; TCRdb's copy keeps in-frame clones and lacks some. V and J calls and clone size are as listed in that table; D and trimming were resolved from the DNA. The sample has some 300,000 clones; 80% to 90% are singletons. This sequence was found in a man aged 25 to 40 who had recovered from COVID-19. The sequencing input was PBMCs or T cells enriched from blood (not recorded which). V gene TRBV5-6 combines with J gene TRBJ2-2; D not certain. CDR3 residues: CASSVAGELFF. The DNA for the CDR3 is TGTGCCAGCTCGGTCGCCGGGGAGCTGTTTTTT.